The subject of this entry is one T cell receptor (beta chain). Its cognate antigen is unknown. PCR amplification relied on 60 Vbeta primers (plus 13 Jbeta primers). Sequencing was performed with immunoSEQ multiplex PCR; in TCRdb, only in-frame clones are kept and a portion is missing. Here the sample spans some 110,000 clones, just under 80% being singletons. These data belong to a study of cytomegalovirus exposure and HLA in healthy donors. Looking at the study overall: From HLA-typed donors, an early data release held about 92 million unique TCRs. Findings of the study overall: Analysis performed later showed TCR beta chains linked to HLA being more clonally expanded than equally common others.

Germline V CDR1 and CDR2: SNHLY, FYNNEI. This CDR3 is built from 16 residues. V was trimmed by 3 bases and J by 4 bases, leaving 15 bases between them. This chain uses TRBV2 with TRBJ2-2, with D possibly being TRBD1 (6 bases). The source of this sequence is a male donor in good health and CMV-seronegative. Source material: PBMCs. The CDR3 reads CASSDRTAQFTGELFF. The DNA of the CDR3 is TGTGCCAGCAGTGACCGGACAGCACAGTTCACCGGGGAGCTGTTTTTT. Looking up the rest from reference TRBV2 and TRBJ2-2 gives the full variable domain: EPEVTQTPSHQVTQMGQEVILRCVPISNHLYFYWYRQILGQKVEFLVSFYNNEISEKSEIFDDQFSVERPDGSNFTLKIRSTKLEDSAMYFCASSDRTAQFTGELFFGEGSRLTVL.